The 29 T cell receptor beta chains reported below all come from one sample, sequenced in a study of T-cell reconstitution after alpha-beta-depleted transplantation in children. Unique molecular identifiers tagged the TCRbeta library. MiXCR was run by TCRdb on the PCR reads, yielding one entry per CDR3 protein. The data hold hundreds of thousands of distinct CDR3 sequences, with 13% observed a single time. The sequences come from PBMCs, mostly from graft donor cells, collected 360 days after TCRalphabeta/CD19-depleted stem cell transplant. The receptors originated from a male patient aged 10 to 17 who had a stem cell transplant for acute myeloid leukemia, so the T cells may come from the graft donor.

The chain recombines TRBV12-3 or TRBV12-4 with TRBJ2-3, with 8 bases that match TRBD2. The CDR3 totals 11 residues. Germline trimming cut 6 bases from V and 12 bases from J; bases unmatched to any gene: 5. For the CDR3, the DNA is TGTGCCAGCAGCCCCAGCGGGGGACAGTATTTT. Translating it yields CASSPSGGQYF.

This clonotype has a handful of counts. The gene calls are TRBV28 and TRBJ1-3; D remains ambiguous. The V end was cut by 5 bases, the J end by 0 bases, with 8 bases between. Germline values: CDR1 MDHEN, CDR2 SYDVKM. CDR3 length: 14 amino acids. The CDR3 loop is CASSITVSGNTIYF. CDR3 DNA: TGTGCCAGCAGTATCACCGTCTCTGGAAACACCATATATTTT.

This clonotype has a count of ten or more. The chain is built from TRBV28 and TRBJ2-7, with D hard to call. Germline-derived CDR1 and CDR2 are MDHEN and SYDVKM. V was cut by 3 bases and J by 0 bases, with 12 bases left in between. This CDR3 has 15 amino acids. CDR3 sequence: CASSFPRTASYEQYF. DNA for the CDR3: TGTGCCAGCAGTTTTCCTCGGACGGCCTCCTACGAGCAGTACTTC.

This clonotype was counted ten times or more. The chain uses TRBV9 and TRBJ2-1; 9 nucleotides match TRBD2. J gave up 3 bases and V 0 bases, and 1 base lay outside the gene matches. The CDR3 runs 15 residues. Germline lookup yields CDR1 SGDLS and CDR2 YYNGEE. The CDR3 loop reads CASSVAAGGYNEQFF. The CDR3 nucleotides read TGTGCCAGCAGCGTAGCAGCGGGAGGCTACAATGAGCAGTTCTTC.

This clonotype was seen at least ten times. The CDR3 protein is CSVVGLAGQETQYF. CDR3 coding DNA: TGCAGCGTTGTTGGACTAGCGGGACAAGAGACCCAGTACTTC. J is TRBJ2-5 and V is TRBV29-1; 12 positions match TRBD2. After removal of 4 bases from V and 2 bases from J, the junction contained 2 bases not matched to a gene. The CDR3 consists of 14 residues. Germline V gene sequence: CDR1 SQVTM, CDR2 ANQGSEA.

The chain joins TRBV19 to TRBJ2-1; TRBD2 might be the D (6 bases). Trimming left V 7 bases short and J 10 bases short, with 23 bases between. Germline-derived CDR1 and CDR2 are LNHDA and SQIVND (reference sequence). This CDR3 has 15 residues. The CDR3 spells CASTPPPTSFGEQFF. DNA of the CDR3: TGTGCCAGTACCCCGCCCCCGACTAGTTTCGGGGAGCAGTTCTTC.

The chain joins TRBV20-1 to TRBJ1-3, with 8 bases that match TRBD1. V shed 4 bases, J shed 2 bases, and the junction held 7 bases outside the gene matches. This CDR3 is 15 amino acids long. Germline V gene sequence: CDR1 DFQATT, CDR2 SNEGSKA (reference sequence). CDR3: CSANDRGSAGNTIYF. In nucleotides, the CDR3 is TGCAGTGCTAACGACAGGGGTTCAGCTGGAAACACCATATATTTT.

In DNA form, the CDR3 reads TGTGCCAGCAGCTCCTTTCACGATAGCGGGAAAAGCACAGATACGCAGTATTTT. The encoded protein is CASSSFHDSGKSTDTQYF. The chain combines TRBV13 with TRBJ2-3, with 8 bases that match TRBD2. CDR1 is PRHDT and CDR2 is FYEKMQ in the germline V gene (reference sequence). With V trimmed by 4 bases and J by 0 bases, 12 bases remained unmatched. The CDR3 contains 18 residues. The full variable domain, in which reference TRBV13 and TRBJ2-3 provide the parts outside the CDR3, is AAGVIQSPRHLIKEKRETATLKCYPIPRHDTVYWYQQGPGQDPQFLISFYEKMQSDKGSIPDRFSAQQFSDYHSELNMSSLELGDSALYFCASSSFHDSGKSTDTQYFGPGTRLTVL.

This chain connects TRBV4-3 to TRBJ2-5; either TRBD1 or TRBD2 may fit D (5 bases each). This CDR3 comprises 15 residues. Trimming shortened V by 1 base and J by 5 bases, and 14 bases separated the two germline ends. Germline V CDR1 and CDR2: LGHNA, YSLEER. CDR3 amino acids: CASSQGSRGQETQYF. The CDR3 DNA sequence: TGCGCCAGCAGCCAAGGGAGCCGGGGCCAGGAGACCCAGTACTTC.

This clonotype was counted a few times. CDR3 nucleotide sequence: TGCGCCAGCAGCTTGGTTACACGAGGCTATGGACGGCGTGGCACAGATACGCAGTATTTT. Amino acids: CASSLVTRGYGRRGTDTQYF. V gene TRBV5-1 combines with J gene TRBJ2-3; D call uncertain. This CDR3 contains 20 residues. CDR1 and CDR2 from the germline V gene are SGHRS and YFSETQ. V lost 0 bases and J 1 base, leaving 24 bases between the germline ends.

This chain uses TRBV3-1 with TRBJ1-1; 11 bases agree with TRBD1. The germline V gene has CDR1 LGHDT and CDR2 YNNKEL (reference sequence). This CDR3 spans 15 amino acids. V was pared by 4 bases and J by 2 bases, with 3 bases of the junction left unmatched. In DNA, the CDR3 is TGTGCCAGCAGCCGAGGGACAGGGGGAAACACTGAAGCTTTCTTT. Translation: CASSRGTGGNTEAFF.

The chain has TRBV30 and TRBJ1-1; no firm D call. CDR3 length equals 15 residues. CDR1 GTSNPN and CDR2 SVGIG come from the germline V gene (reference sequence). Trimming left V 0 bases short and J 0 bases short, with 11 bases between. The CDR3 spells CAWSVSSRVNTEAFF. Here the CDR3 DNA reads TGTGCCTGGAGTGTAAGTTCCCGGGTGAACACTGAAGCTTTCTTT.

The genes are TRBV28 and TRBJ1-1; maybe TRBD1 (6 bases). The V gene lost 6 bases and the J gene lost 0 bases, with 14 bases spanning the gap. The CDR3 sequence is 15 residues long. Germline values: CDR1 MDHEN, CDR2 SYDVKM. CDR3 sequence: CASRGLWDMNTEAFF. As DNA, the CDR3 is TGTGCCAGCAGGGGGCTTTGGGACATGAACACTGAAGCTTTCTTT.

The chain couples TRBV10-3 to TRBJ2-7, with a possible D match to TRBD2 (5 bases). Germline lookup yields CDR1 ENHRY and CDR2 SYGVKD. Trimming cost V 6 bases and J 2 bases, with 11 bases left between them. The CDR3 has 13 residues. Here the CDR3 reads CAIRGGGTYEQYF. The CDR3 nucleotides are TGTGCCATCAGAGGTGGAGGAACCTACGAGCAGTACTTC.

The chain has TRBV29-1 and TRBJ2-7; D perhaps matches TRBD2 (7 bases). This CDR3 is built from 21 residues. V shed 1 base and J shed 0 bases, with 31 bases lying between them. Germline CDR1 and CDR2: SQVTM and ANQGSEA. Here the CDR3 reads CSVEVWSRGGQRGFYSYEQYF. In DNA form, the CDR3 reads TGCAGCGTTGAAGTCTGGTCCAGGGGAGGCCAGCGGGGCTTTTACTCCTACGAGCAGTACTTC.

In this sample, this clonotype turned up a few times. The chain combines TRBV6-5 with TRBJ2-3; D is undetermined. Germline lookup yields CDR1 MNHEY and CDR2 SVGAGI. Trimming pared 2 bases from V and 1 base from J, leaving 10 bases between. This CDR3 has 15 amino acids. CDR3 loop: CASSYSRSRTDTQYF. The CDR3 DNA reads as TGTGCCAGCAGTTACAGTCGTAGCCGCACAGATACGCAGTATTTT.

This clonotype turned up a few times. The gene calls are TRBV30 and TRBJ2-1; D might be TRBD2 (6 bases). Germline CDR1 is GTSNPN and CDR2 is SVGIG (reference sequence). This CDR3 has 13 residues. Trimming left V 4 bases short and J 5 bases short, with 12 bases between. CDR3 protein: CAWKDWGDNEQFF. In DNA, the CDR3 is TGTGCCTGGAAAGACTGGGGGGACAATGAGCAGTTCTTC.

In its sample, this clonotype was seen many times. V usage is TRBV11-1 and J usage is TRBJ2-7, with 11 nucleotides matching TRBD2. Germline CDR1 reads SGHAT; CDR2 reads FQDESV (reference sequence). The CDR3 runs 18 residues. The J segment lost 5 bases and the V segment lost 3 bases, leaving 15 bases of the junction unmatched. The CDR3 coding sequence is TGTGCCAGCAGCTTGAAATTCCGCATAGCGGGAGGGCGGGACGAGCAGTACTTC. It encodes CASSLKFRIAGGRDEQYF.

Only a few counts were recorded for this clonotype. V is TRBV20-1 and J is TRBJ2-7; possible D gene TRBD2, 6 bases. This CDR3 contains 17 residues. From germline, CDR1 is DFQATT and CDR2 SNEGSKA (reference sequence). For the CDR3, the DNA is TGCAGCGGGCTTAAGTATATAATAGCGGAAATCTCCTACGAGCAGTACTTC. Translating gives CSGLKYIIAEISYEQYF.

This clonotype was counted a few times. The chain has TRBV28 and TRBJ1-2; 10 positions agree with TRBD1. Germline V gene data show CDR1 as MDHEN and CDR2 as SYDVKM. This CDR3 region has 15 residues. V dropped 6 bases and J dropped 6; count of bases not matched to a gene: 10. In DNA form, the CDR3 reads TGTGCCAGCAGCCGGCCGGACAGGGGGATGAATGGCTACACCTTC. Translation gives CASSRPDRGMNGYTF.

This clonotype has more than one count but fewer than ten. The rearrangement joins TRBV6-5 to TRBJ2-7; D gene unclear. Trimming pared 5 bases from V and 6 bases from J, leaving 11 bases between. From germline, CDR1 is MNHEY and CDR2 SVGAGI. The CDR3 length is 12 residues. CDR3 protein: CASSKSIAEQYF. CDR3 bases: TGTGCCAGCAGTAAAAGTATAGCCGAGCAGTACTTC.

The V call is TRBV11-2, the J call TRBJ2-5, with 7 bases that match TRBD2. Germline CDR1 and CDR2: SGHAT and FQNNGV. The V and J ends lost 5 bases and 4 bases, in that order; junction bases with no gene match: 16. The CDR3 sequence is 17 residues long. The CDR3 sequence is CASSKVTQDPGGETQYF. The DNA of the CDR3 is TGTGCCAGCAGCAAAGTTACTCAGGACCCGGGAGGAGAGACCCAGTACTTC.

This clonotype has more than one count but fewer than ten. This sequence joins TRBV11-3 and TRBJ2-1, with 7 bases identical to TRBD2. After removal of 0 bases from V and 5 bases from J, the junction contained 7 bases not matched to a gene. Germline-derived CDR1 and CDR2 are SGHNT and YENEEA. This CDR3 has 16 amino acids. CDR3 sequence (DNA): TGTGCCAGCAGCTTAGATTCGGGCGGGAGCGACAATGAGCAGTTCTTC. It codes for CASSLDSGGSDNEQFF.

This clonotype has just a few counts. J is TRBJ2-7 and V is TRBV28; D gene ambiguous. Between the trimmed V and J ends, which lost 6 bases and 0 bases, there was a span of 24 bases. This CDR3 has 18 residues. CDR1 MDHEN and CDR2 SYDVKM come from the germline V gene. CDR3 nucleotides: TGTGCCAGCAGCTTACCCGTGGACGTCGATAAAAGCTCCTACGAGCAGTACTTC. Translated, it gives CASSLPVDVDKSSYEQYF.

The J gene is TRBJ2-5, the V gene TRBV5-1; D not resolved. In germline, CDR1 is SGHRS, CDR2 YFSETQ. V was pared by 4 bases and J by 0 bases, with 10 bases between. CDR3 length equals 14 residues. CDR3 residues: CASSPRSYQETQYF. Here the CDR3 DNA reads TGCGCCAGCAGCCCCAGGTCGTACCAAGAGACCCAGTACTTC.

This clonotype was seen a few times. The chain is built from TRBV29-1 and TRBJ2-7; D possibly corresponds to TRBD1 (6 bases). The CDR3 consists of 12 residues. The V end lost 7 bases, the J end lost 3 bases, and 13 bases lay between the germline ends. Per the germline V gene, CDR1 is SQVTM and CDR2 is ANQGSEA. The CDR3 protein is CSATLQGYEQYF. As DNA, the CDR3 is TGCAGCGCCACCCTACAGGGCTACGAGCAGTACTTC.

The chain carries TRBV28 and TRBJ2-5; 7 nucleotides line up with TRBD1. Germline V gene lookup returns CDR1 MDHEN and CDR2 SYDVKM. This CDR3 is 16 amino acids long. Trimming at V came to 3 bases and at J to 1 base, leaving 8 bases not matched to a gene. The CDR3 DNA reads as TGTGCCAGCAGTTTTGTAGAGACAGGGCTCCAAGAGACCCAGTACTTC. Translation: CASSFVETGLQETQYF.

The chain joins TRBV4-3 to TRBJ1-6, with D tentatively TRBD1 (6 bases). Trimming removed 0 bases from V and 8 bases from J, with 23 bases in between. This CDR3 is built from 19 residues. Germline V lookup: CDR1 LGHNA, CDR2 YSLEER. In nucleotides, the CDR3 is TGCGCCAGCAGCCAAGAGGGAGGAGCCATCGGGGGCAGGTATTCACCCCTCCACTTT. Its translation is CASSQEGGAIGGRYSPLHF.

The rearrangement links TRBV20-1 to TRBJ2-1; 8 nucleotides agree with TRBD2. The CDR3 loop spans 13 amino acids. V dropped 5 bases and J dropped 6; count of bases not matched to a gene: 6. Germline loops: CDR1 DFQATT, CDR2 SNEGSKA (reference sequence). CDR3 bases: TGCAGTGCTCCCACTAGCGGACCCAATGAGCAGTTCTTC. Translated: CSAPTSGPNEQFF.